What follows is one T cell receptor (beta chain) and its context. Seattle patients were enrolled while actively infected and followed longitudinally. This CDR3 is built from 19 residues. Germline values: CDR1 SGHTA, CDR2 FQGTGA. Unmatched junction bases numbered 8, after V lost 4 bases and J lost 2 bases. The data stem from a study of blood T cell repertoires in COVID-19. As originally analysed: Reference gene primer amplification gave estimated nucleated cell counts. Generated by immunoSEQ multiplex PCR, the TCRdb table keeps only in-frame clones and is missing some. That table is the source of V, J and clone size, and D and trimming were worked out from the DNA. The sample holds hundreds of thousands of clones; 75% to 90% are singletons and the top ten take roughly 14%.

Sequencing was carried out using peripheral blood. This TCR was recovered from a woman between 70 and 85 years old with COVID-19, enrolled during active disease. The chain has TRBV7-3 and TRBJ2-6, with TRBD2 matching 13 bases. The CDR3 loop reads CASSSPGLAGLAGANVLTF. For the CDR3, the DNA is TGTGCCAGCAGCTCGCCGGGACTAGCGGGGTTGGCTGGGGCCAACGTCCTGACTTTC.